The 15 T cell receptor beta chains reported below all come from one sample, sequenced in a study of blood T cell repertoires in COVID-19. Generated by immunoSEQ multiplex PCR, the TCRdb table keeps only in-frame clones and is missing some. Seen here are about 140,000 clones, roughly 87% observed once, and the top ten hold more than 5%. Material: peripheral blood. These receptors all come from a human donor in a cohort sampled during active COVID-19.

The gene calls are TRBV28 and TRBJ1-1, with D perhaps TRBD1 (5 bases). Germline lookup yields CDR1 MDHEN and CDR2 SYDVKM. The CDR3 length is 14 residues. Trimming took off 5 bases at V and 6 bases at J, with 16 bases between the two ends. The CDR3 is CASSPIGGRPEAFF. The DNA for the CDR3 is TGTGCCAGCAGTCCCATCGGGGGTCGTCCTGAAGCTTTCTTT.

This clone appeared once. V usage is TRBV6-4 and J usage is TRBJ1-1; no clear D gene. Germline V gene data show CDR1 as MRHNA and CDR2 as SNTAGT. V was pared by 10 bases and J by 6 bases, with 18 bases between. The CDR3 spans 13 residues. The CDR3, as DNA: TGTGCCACCAGGATCGGCGGGCCCCCTGAAGCTTTCTTT. Protein: CATRIGGPPEAFF.

The genes are TRBV6-5 and TRBJ1-2; unclear D gene. Trimming cost V 0 bases and J 4 bases, with 12 bases left between them. Germline V gene data show CDR1 as MNHEY and CDR2 as SVGAGI. The CDR3 is made up of 15 amino acids. As DNA, the CDR3 is TGTGCCAGCAGTTACTCGGAGGTTGGGGTCTATGGCTACACCTTC. Amino acids: CASSYSEVGVYGYTF.

This clone was picked up one time. The chain joins TRBV5-5 to TRBJ1-5; 8 bases line up with TRBD1. This CDR3 spans 16 amino acids. Germline loops: CDR1 SGHKS, CDR2 YYEKEE (reference sequence). J gave up 3 bases and V 1 base, and 6 bases lay outside the gene matches. CDR3 DNA: TGTGCCAGCAGCTTGAGAGGGACAGGTAACAATCAGCCCCAGCATTTT. Translated, it gives CASSLRGTGNNQPQHF.

This chain links TRBV3-1 (or the pseudogene TRBV3-2) with TRBJ2-7; TRBD2 aligns across 11 bases. Germline V gene data show CDR1 as LGHDT and CDR2 as YNNKEL (reference sequence). V gave up 8 bases and J gave up 2 bases; unmatched junction bases: 8. This CDR3 comprises 15 residues. For the CDR3, the DNA is TGTGCCAGCTCTCAGGGGACTAGCGGACCCTACGAGCAGTACTTC. Translated, it gives CASSQGTSGPYEQYF.

This clone appeared a single time. The rearrangement joins TRBV28 to TRBJ1-5; D remains unclear. This CDR3 has 15 residues. From germline, CDR1 is MDHEN and CDR2 SYDVKM. V lost 5 bases and J lost 3, with 14 bases in between. Written as DNA, the CDR3 is TGTGCCAGCAGTGGATTAGTGGAGGACAATCAGCCCCAGCATTTT. It encodes CASSGLVEDNQPQHF.

The rearrangement uses TRBV2 and TRBJ1-4, with D perhaps matching TRBD1 (5 bases). Deletions cut 5 bases from V and 5 bases from J, with 9 bases between. The CDR3 loop spans 13 amino acids. Germline V gene lookup returns CDR1 SNHLY and CDR2 FYNNEI. The CDR3 DNA sequence: TGTGCCAGCAGTCCGGAGGGGAATGAAAAACTGTTTTTT. It yields the protein CASSPEGNEKLFF.

V gene TRBV23-1 combines with J gene TRBJ2-5; no firm D call. Being an ORF, TRBV23-1 has a function that is uncertain. This CDR3 contains 15 residues. Trimming pared 6 bases from V and 4 bases from J, leaving 18 bases between. The CDR3 DNA follows: TGCGCCAGCAGGTATCGACCCAGCGAAAGAGAGACCCAGTACTTC. This sequence encodes CASRYRPSERETQYF.

The V and J genes are TRBV2 and TRBJ2-2, with a possible D match to TRBD2 (5 bases). The germline gives CDR1 SNHLY, CDR2 FYNNEI. This CDR3 has 16 residues. The V and J ends lost 0 bases and 3 bases respectively, with 11 bases between them. In DNA form, the CDR3 reads TGTGCCAGCAGTGAAGCGTCTAGCTTTCACACCGGGGAGCTGTTTTTT. It codes for CASSEASSFHTGELFF.

The genes are TRBV10-3 and TRBJ1-1, with D unclear. The germline V gene encodes CDR1 ENHRY and CDR2 SYGVKD. Deletions cut 4 bases from V and 6 bases from J, with 6 bases between. CDR3 length: 11 amino acids. The CDR3 here is CAISGASEAFF. CDR3 sequence (DNA): TGTGCCATCAGTGGGGCCTCTGAAGCTTTCTTT.

This clone showed up just a few times. This chain uses TRBV9 with TRBJ1-4; D remains unclear. V lost 4 bases and J lost 1, with 5 bases in between. Germline V lookup: CDR1 SGDLS, CDR2 YYNGEE. The CDR3 has 13 residues. CDR3 loop: CASSPGTNEKLFF. Written as DNA, the CDR3 is TGTGCCAGCAGCCCGGGAACTAATGAAAAACTGTTTTTT.

The J gene is TRBJ1-4, the V gene TRBV9; D remains unclear. Trimming stripped 0 bases from V and 7 bases from J, with 10 bases between. Per germline, CDR1 SGDLS and CDR2 YYNGEE. This CDR3 is built from 14 residues. The CDR3 DNA reads as TGTGCCAGCAGCGTAGACAGCAGCTTTGAAAAACTGTTTTTT. Translation: CASSVDSSFEKLFF.

The chain joins TRBV5-4 to TRBJ2-6, with 12 bases that match TRBD2. V was clipped by 4 bases and J by 0 bases; unmatched bases: 5. Germline CDR1 is SGHNT and CDR2 is YYREEE (reference sequence). This CDR3 is built from 18 residues. The CDR3 region has the DNA TGTGCCAGCAGCCGGACTAGCGGGATAAGCTCTGGGGCCAACGTCCTGACTTTC. It is translated as CASSRTSGISSGANVLTF.

This chain connects TRBV5-4 to TRBJ2-5; D may be TRBD1 (6 bases). The CDR3 covers 12 residues. From germline, CDR1 is SGHNT and CDR2 YYREEE (reference sequence). The V and J ends lost 4 bases and 5 bases respectively, with 9 bases between them. CDR3 sequence (DNA): TGTGCCAGCAGCACAGGGTCGGAGACCCAGTACTTC. As protein: CASSTGSETQYF.

This chain joins TRBV27 and TRBJ2-1, with TRBD1 matching 8 bases. CDR1 and CDR2 (germline): MNHEY, SMNVEV (reference sequence). The J segment lost 6 bases and the V segment lost 3 bases, leaving 10 bases of the junction unmatched. CDR3 length: 16 amino acids. The CDR3 loop is CASSFNAGTGLNEQFF. In nucleotides, the CDR3 is TGTGCCAGCAGTTTCAATGCCGGGACAGGCCTCAATGAGCAGTTCTTC.